The T cell receptor (beta chain) described here comes from a study of blood T cells in healthy people across ages. A second about 7 to 12 cycle PCR used barcoded and J-beta primers. TCRdb processed the 5' RACE reads anew with MiXCR; each CDR3 protein has one entry. Here the sample spans some 760,000 distinct CDR3 sequences, 20% to 25% being singletons. Every participating donor contributed 7.5 to 10 milliliters of peripheral blood through a draw. The CDR3 has 15 amino acids. Germline-derived CDR1 and CDR2 are MDHEN and SYDVKM. This sample also belongs to another study, concerning T cells of mothers and their children.

The sequence came from a boy under 18 in good health. Sequencing was carried out using blood. The rearrangement uses TRBV28 and TRBJ2-5; 7 bases fit TRBD2. Judging by the DNA end, TRBJ2-7 fits better; the J call may be wrong. In nucleotides, the CDR3 is TGTGCCAGCTCCAGCGGGGAAGGCCTCTCCTACGAGCAGTACTTC. It is translated as CASSSGEGLSYEQYF.